One and the same sample provided the 3 T cell receptor beta chains below, sequenced in a study of shared clonotypes between healthy human individuals. Profiling relied on immunoSEQ multiplex PCR, and the TCRdb table lists in-frame clones only, not all of them. The data show some 500,000 clones, 90% to 97% seen once. Sequenced input: naive CD4+ T cells sorted from blood. Described subset: CD45RA+ positively selected. These receptors all stem from a woman aged 25 to 39 in good health.

The chain recombines TRBV27 with TRBJ2-1, with 7 bases aligning to TRBD2. Germline CDR1 reads MNHEY; CDR2 reads SMNVEV (reference sequence). The CDR3 consists of 14 residues. J lost 4 bases, V lost 5 bases, and 5 bases had no gene match. CDR3 sequence reads: CASSPMRGYNEQFF. The CDR3 DNA follows: TGTGCCAGCAGTCCCATGCGGGGGTACAATGAGCAGTTCTTC.

CDR3 bases: TGTGCCAGCGTTAGAAAGGCGCTAGCAGGGTCTTACGAGCAGTACTTC. Its protein product is CASVRKALAGSYEQYF. The gene calls are TRBV28 and TRBJ2-5; D may be TRBD1 or TRBD2 (5 bases each). The J call may not be correct, given that the DNA end is closer to TRBJ2-7. The germline V gene encodes CDR1 MDHEN and CDR2 SYDVKM. This CDR3 is built from 16 residues.

This sequence joins TRBV6-1 and TRBJ1-3; D is perhaps TRBD1 (5 bases). V gave up 4 bases and J gave up 2 bases, with 12 bases separating them. The germline V gene has CDR1 MNHNS and CDR2 SASEGT. This CDR3 contains 15 residues. CDR3 residues: CASSGDSLPGNTIYF. CDR3 DNA: TGTGCCAGCAGTGGAGACAGCCTCCCTGGAAACACCATATATTTT.